This T cell receptor beta chain was identified in a study of early T cells in non-severe SARS-CoV-2 infection. The CDR3 length is 13 residues. The germline V gene has CDR1 LNHDA and CDR2 SQIVND (reference sequence). Trimming took 3 bases from V and 3 from J, leaving 9 bases between them. From the 5' RACE reads, TCRdb called clonotypes with MiXCR, one entry per CDR3 protein. The sample carries 83,000 or so distinct CDR3 sequences, about 10% recorded once. This clonotype showed up just a few times. The sequence came from an adult who was a healthcare worker with PCR-confirmed SARS-CoV-2 infection or an uninfected control (not recorded which). V gene TRBV19 combines with J gene TRBJ2-7; weak D call: TRBD2 (5 bases). The sequences come from whole blood, collected at baseline. This chain's CDR3 is CASSMEDGYEQYF. The CDR3 region has the DNA TGTGCCAGTAGTATGGAGGACGGCTACGAGCAGTACTTC. The full variable domain, rest sourced from reference TRBV19 and TRBJ2-7, is DGGITQSPKYLFRKEGQNVTLSCEQNLNHDAMYWYRQDPGQGLRLIYYSQIVNDFQKGDIAEGYSVSREKKESFPLTVTSAQKNPTAFYLCASSMEDGYEQYFGPGTRLTVT.